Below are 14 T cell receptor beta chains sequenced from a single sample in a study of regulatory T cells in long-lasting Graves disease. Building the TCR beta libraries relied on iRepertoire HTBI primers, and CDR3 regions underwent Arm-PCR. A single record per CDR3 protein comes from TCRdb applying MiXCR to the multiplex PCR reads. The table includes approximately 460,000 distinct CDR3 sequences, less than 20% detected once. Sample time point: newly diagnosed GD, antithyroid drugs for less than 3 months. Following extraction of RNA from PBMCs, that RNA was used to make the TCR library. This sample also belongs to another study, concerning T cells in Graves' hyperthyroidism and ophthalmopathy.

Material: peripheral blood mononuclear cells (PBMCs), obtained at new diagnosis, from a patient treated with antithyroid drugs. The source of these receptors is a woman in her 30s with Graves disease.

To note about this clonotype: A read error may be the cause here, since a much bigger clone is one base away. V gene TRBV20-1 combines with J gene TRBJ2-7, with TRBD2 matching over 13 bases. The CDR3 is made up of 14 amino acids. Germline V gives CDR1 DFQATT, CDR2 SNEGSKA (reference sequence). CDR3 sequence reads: CSAKGLAGAYEPYF. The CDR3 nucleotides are TGCAGTGCCAAAGGACTAGCGGGAGCTTACGAGCCGTACTTC.

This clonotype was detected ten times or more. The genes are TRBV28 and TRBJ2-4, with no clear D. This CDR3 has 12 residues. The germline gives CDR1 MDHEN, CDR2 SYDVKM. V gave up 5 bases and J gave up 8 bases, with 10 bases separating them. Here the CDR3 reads CASSIKGYIQYF. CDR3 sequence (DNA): TGTGCCAGCAGTATCAAGGGATACATTCAGTACTTC.

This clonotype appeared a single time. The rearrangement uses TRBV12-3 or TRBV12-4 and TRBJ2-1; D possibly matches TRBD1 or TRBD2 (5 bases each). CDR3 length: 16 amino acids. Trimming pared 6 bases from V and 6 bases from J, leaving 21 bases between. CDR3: CASSPKGTREANEQFF. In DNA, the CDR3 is TGTGCCAGCAGCCCGAAAGGGACCCGCGAGGCCAATGAGCAGTTCTTC.

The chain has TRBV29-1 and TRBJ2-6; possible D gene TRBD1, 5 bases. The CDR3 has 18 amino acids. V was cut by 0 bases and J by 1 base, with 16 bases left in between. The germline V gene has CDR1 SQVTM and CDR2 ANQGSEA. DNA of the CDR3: TGCAGCGTTGAAGACCAGGGTTTTCCACTTTCTGGGGCCAACGTCCTGACTTTC. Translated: CSVEDQGFPLSGANVLTF. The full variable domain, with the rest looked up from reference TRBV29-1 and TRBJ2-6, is SAVISQKPSRDICQRGTSLTIQCQVDSQVTMMFWYRQQPGQSLTLIATANQGSEATYESGFVIDKFPISRPNLTFSTLTVSNMSPEDSSIYLCSVEDQGFPLSGANVLTFGAGSRLTVL.

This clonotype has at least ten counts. In nucleotides, the CDR3 is TGTGCCAGCAGGGAGGGCTACGAGCAGTACTTC. Translating it yields CASREGYEQYF. The V call is TRBV7-9, the J call TRBJ2-7; possible D gene TRBD2, 6 bases. Germline V gives CDR1 SEHNR, CDR2 FQNEAQ (reference sequence). V was trimmed by 6 bases and J by 3 bases, leaving 6 bases between them. This CDR3 region has 11 residues.

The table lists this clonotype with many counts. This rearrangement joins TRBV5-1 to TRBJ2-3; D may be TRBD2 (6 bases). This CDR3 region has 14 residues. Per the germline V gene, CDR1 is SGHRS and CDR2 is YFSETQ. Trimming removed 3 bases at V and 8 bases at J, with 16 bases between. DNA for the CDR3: TGCGCCAGCAGCTCCCGGGACTCCGATGGTACGCAGTATTTT. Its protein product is CASSSRDSDGTQYF.

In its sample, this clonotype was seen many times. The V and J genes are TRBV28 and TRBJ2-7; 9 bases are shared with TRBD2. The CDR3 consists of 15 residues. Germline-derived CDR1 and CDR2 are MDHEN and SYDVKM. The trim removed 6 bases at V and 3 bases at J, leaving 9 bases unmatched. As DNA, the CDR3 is TGTGCCAGCAGGGAACCGGGACTAGCAGACTACGAGCAGTACTTC. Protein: CASREPGLADYEQYF.

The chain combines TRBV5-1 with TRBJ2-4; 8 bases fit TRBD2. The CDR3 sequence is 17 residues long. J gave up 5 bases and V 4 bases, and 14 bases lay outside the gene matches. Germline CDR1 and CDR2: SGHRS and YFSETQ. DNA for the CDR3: TGCGCCAGCAGCAAAAAATTCAGCGGGAGTGGGGAAAACATTCAGTACTTC. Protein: CASSKKFSGSGENIQYF.

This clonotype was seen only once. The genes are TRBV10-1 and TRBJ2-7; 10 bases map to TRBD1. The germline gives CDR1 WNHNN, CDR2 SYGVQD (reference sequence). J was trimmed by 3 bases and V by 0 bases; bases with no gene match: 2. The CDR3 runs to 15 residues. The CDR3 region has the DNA TGCGCCAGCAGTGAGTCGGGACAGGGGCACTACGAGCAGTACTTC. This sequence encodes CASSESGQGHYEQYF.

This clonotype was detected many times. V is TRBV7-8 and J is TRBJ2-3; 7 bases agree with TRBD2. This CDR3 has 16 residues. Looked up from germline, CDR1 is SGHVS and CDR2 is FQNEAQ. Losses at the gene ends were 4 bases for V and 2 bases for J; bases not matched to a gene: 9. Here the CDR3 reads CASSWGGGDSTDTQYF. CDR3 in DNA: TGTGCCAGCAGCTGGGGGGGGGGGGACTCCACAGATACGCAGTATTTT. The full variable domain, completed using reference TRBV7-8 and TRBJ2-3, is GAGVSQSPRYKVAKRGQDVALRCDPISGHVSLFWYQQALGQGPEFLTYFQNEAQLDKSGLPSDRFFAERPEGSVSTLKIQRTQQEDSAVYLCASSWGGGDSTDTQYFGPGTRLTVL.

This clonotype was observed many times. Here the CDR3 DNA reads TGTGCCAGCAGCGAGATAGCAGATTCTAACTATGGCTACACCTTC. Its protein is CASSEIADSNYGYTF. The J gene is TRBJ1-2, the V gene TRBV5-5; D gene uncertain. V lost 4 bases to trimming and J lost 0 bases, with 13 bases between them. CDR1 and CDR2 (germline): SGHKS, YYEKEE (reference sequence). This CDR3 comprises 15 residues.

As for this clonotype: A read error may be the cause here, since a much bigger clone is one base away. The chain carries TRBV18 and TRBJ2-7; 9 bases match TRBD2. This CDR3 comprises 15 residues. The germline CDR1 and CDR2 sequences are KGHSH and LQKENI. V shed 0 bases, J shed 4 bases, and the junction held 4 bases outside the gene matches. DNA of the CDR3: TGTGCCAGCTCACCACCTAGCGGGAGTGGATACGAGCAGTACTTC. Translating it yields CASSPPSGSGYEQYF. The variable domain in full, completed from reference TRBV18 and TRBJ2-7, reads NAGVMQNPRHLVRRRGQEARLRCSPMKGHSHVYWYRQLPEEGLKFMVYLQKENIIDESGMPKERFSAEFPKEGPSILRIQQVVRGDSAAYFCASSPPSGSGYEQYFGPGTRLTVT.

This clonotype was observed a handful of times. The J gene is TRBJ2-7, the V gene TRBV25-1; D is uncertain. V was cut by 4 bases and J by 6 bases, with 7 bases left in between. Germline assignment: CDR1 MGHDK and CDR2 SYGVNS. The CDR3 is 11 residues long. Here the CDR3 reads CASSVGSEQYF. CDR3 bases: TGTGCCAGCAGTGTAGGGTCCGAGCAGTACTTC.

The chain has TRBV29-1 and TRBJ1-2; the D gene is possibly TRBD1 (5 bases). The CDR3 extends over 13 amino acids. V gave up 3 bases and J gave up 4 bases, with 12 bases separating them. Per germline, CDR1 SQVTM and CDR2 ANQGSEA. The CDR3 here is CSVELGRGYGYTF. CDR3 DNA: TGCAGCGTTGAGTTGGGGCGCGGCTATGGCTACACCTTC. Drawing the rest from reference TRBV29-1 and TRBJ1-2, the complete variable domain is SAVISQKPSRDICQRGTSLTIQCQVDSQVTMMFWYRQQPGQSLTLIATANQGSEATYESGFVIDKFPISRPNLTFSTLTVSNMSPEDSSIYLCSVELGRGYGYTFGSGTRLTVV.